The 14 T cell receptor beta chains in this list originate from one sample, sequenced in a study of CD8 T cells in ankylosing spondylitis. TCRdb independently ran MiXCR on the 5' RACE reads; one entry per CDR3 protein. This repertoire shows some 350,000 distinct CDR3 sequences, 14% to 15% found once; its top ten account for less than 1.1%. Sequenced input: blood, either unsorted or a sorted T cell fraction (not recorded which). These receptors originate from a male donor with ankylosing spondylitis or in good health (not recorded which).

The CDR3 region has the DNA TGTGCCAGCAGTTACGGGACAGGCACTCCTGAAGCTTTCTTT. This codes for CASSYGTGTPEAFF. The chain joins TRBV6-5 to TRBJ1-1; 8 bases fit TRBD1. Trimming at V came to 2 bases and at J to 6 bases, leaving 5 bases not matched to a gene. Looked up from germline, CDR1 is MNHEY and CDR2 is SVGAGI. The CDR3 covers 14 residues.

This rearrangement joins TRBV20-1 to TRBJ2-1; D possibly uses TRBD1 or TRBD2 (5 bases each). CDR3 length: 14 amino acids. V was clipped by 3 bases and J by 5 bases, with 14 bases between them. Germline CDR1 is DFQATT and CDR2 is SNEGSKA (reference sequence). CDR3 loop: CSARSLVGDNEQFF. Written as DNA, the CDR3 is TGCAGTGCTAGGTCGTTGGTGGGGGACAATGAGCAGTTCTTC.

The table lists this clonotype with a few counts. For the CDR3, the DNA is TGCGCCAGCAGCCATCCCGACAGGGACTCCTACAATGAGCAGTTCTTC. Its protein product is CASSHPDRDSYNEQFF. V gene TRBV4-1 combines with J gene TRBJ2-1; TRBD1 matches at 7 bases. J gave up 0 bases and V 3 bases, and 5 bases lay outside the gene matches. The CDR3 length is 16 residues. From germline, CDR1 is MGHRA and CDR2 YSYEKL.

This clonotype was picked up many times. The rearrangement joins TRBV12-3 or TRBV12-4 to TRBJ1-1, with TRBD1 identical over 7 bases. J was trimmed by 8 bases and V by 6 bases; bases with no gene match: 3. There are 11 residues in the CDR3. In nucleotides, the CDR3 is TGTGCCAGCAGACAGACAGGGGAAGCTTTCTTT. Translated, it gives CASRQTGEAFF.

This clonotype was seen only a few times. This rearrangement joins TRBV12-3 or TRBV12-4 to TRBJ1-2; possible D gene TRBD1, 6 bases. The CDR3 totals 12 residues. Deletions cut 8 bases from V and 7 bases from J, with 14 bases between. CDR3 bases: TGTGCCAGCTCGGGGGGGCAAGGTGGCTACACCTTC. It specifies CASSGGQGGYTF.

This clonotype was recorded a few times. The chain recombines TRBV7-2 with TRBJ1-6; unclear D gene. Deletions cut 5 bases from V and 3 bases from J, with 8 bases between. Germline V CDR1 and CDR2: SGHTA, FQGNSA. This CDR3 comprises 14 residues. DNA for the CDR3: TGTGCCAGCAGCCTAGGGATCTATAATTCACCCCTCCACTTT. It translates to CASSLGIYNSPLHF.

As DNA, the CDR3 is TGCGCCAGCAGCTTCGGCGATAGGGCGAACAATGAAAAACTGTTTTTT. It is translated as CASSFGDRANNEKLFF. The chain uses TRBV5-1 and TRBJ1-4; D gene uncertain. In germline, CDR1 is SGHRS, CDR2 YFSETQ. V was cut by 2 bases and J by 5 bases, with 16 bases left in between. CDR3 size: 16 residues.

There are a few counts of this clonotype. This chain joins TRBV10-3 and TRBJ1-3; D gene uncertain. CDR1 is ENHRY, CDR2 SYGVKD, per germline. The CDR3 sequence is 15 residues long. With 2 bases removed from V and 3 bases from J, the gap between germline ends came to 11 bases. As DNA, the CDR3 is TGTGCCATCAGTGAGGGCCATACCCTTGGAAACACCATATATTTT. Translation gives CAISEGHTLGNTIYF.

V and J are TRBV12-3 or TRBV12-4 and TRBJ1-1, with D uncertain. The CDR3 is 15 residues long. Trimming left V 2 bases short and J 4 bases short, with 14 bases between. CDR3 nucleotides: TGTGCCAGCAGTTTATTGGACCCCCAGCTCACTGAAGCTTTCTTT. Amino acids: CASSLLDPQLTEAFF.

The genes are TRBV5-1 and TRBJ2-1, with 7 bases identical to TRBD2. CDR3 length: 15 amino acids. From germline, CDR1 is SGHRS and CDR2 YFSETQ. The V segment lost 3 bases and the J segment 8 bases; nucleotides outside the gene matches: 11. The CDR3 is CASSSTRTSPDEQFF. CDR3 nucleotides: TGCGCCAGCAGCTCGACGCGGACTAGTCCGGATGAGCAGTTCTTC.

This clonotype was detected only a few times. The chain has TRBV11-2 and TRBJ2-3, with 7 bases fitting TRBD2. The CDR3 runs 14 residues. With 5 bases clipped from V and 2 bases from J, the junction kept 4 bases outside the gene matches. Germline lookup yields CDR1 SGHAT and CDR2 FQNNGV. CDR3 amino acids: CASSRTRLTDTQYF. The CDR3 DNA follows: TGTGCCAGCAGCAGGACTAGGCTCACAGATACGCAGTATTTT.

A few counts support this clonotype. This sequence joins TRBV5-1 and TRBJ2-4; 10 bases line up with TRBD1. CDR1 is SGHRS, CDR2 YFSETQ, per germline. The CDR3 loop spans 17 amino acids. The V and J ends lost 4 bases and 1 base, in that order; junction bases with no gene match: 8. The CDR3 spells CASSPEAGQGAKNIQYF. As DNA, the CDR3 is TGCGCCAGCAGCCCGGAGGCGGGACAGGGGGCCAAAAACATTCAGTACTTC.

The chain employs TRBV12-3 or TRBV12-4 and TRBJ1-1, with D perhaps TRBD1 (6 bases). V was cut by 5 bases and J by 7 bases, with 17 bases left in between. CDR3 length equals 14 residues. The CDR3 loop reads CASSPLGGRSEAFF. The DNA of the CDR3 is TGTGCCAGCAGTCCTCTTGGGGGGCGAAGTGAAGCTTTCTTT.

This sequence joins TRBV5-1 and TRBJ2-2; TRBD1 agrees at 7 bases. V lost 7 bases and J lost 2; bases outside the gene matches: 5. Germline V gene data show CDR1 as SGHRS and CDR2 as YFSETQ. This CDR3 has 14 residues. Here the CDR3 DNA reads TGCGCCAGCGAAGACAGGGAAAACACCGGGGAGCTGTTTTTT. It codes for CASEDRENTGELFF.